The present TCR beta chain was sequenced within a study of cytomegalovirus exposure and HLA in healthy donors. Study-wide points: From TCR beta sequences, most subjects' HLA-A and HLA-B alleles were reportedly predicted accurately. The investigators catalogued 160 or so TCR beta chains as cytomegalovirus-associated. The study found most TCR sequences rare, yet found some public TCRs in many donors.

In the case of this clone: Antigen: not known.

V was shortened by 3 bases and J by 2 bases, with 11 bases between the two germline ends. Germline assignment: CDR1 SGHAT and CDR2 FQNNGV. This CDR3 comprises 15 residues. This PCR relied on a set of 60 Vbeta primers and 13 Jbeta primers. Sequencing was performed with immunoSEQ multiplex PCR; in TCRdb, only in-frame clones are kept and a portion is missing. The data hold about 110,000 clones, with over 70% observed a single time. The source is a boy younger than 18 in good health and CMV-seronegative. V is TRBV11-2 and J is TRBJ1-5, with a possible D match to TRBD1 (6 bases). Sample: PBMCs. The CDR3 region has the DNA TGTGCCAGCAGCTTTTCCCCAGGGGGCAATCAGCCCCAGCATTTT. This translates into CASSFSPGGNQPQHF. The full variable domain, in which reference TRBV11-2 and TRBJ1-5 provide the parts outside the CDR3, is EAGVAQSPRYKIIEKRQSVAFWCNPISGHATLYWYQQILGQGPKLLIQFQNNGVVDDSQLPKDRFSAERLKGVDSTLKIQPAKLEDSAVYLCASSFSPGGNQPQHFGDGTRLSIL.